This T cell receptor (beta chain) appears in the sequencing data of a study of blood T cell repertoires in COVID-19. Background on the study: The study drew acute and convalescent COVID-19 samples from the United States, Italy and Spain. T cells, B-cell-depleted T cells, or PBMCs provided the cDNA or gDNA that served as material.

The germline CDR1 and CDR2 sequences are MNHEY and SMNVEV (reference sequence). Trimming shortened V by 3 bases and J by 4 bases, and 9 bases separated the two germline ends. The CDR3 has 13 residues. Per the original data handling: Estimated nucleated cell counts came from reference gene primer amplification. Profiling relied on immunoSEQ multiplex PCR, and the TCRdb table lists in-frame clones only, not all of them. The V and J calls and clone size were taken over from that table, and D and trimming were inferred from the DNA. The table includes some 200,000 clones, roughly four fifths detected once.

The chain couples TRBV27 to TRBJ1-1; D gene uncertain. The sequencing input was peripheral blood. This TCR was sampled from a woman aged 60-70 years with acute or convalescent COVID-19. CDR3 region: CASSLTRFTEAFF. CDR3 in DNA: TGTGCCAGCAGTTTGACGCGGTTCACTGAAGCTTTCTTT.